The clone carrying this TCR beta chain was detected many times. These data originate in a study of patients and donors after allogeneic stem cell transplantation. TCRdb used MiXCR to reprocess the RT-PCR reads, holding one entry per CDR3 protein. Of hundreds of thousands of distinct CDR3 sequences in the sample, 13% to 15% were seen once. The CDR3 consists of 15 residues. V shed 6 bases, J shed 5 bases, and the junction held 8 bases outside the gene matches. The V call is TRBV12-3 or TRBV12-4, the J call TRBJ2-5, with 11 bases matching TRBD2. The source material was blood, either unsorted or a sorted T cell fraction (not recorded which). The clonotype was recovered from a human donor who was either an allogeneic HSCT recipient or a stem cell or donor lymphocyte infusion donor (not recorded which). It is not recorded whose cells these are; they may come from a transplant donor. CDR3 residues: CASRVSGGARETQYF. As DNA, the CDR3 is TGTGCCAGCAGGGTTAGCGGGGGGGCCCGGGAGACCCAGTACTTC.